This TCR beta chain emerged from a study of T cells in Graves' hyperthyroidism and ophthalmopathy. RNA transcripts provided the source from which TCR beta CDR3 regions were amplified. The HTBI set primed first-round TCR CDR3 RT-PCR. TCRdb independently ran MiXCR on the multiplex PCR reads; one entry per CDR3 protein. The sample shows about 200,000 distinct CDR3 sequences, more than 15% of them seen only once. Germline V gene data show CDR1 as DFQATT and CDR2 as SNEGSKA (reference sequence). CDR3 size: 15 residues. V was shortened by 2 bases and J by 8 bases, with 20 bases between the two germline ends.

The TCR originated in a man in his fifties with Graves' hyperthyroidism. The specimen was blood. The J gene is TRBJ2-3, the V gene TRBV20-1; possibly TRBD1 for D (5 bases). The CDR3 is CSARPRTRVVGTQYF. CDR3 bases: TGCAGTGCTAGACCCCGGACAAGGGTGGTAGGTACGCAGTATTTT.